What follows are 32 T cell receptor beta chains derived from one specimen sequenced in a study of CD8+CD57+ T cells in acquired aplastic anemia. Both TCR beta VDJ combination and CDR3 sequence profiling were carried out. Genomic DNA was the template for this profiling. TCRdb reanalysed the reads using MiXCR and keeps one entry per CDR3 protein. The data show about 160,000 distinct CDR3 sequences, 35% to 55% seen once. Input material: sorted CD4+, CD8+, or CD8+CD57+ T cells (not recorded which) from PBMCs. The source is a human donor in good health.

Here the CDR3 DNA reads TGTGCCAGCAGCCTTGGGGCGGGAGGGCCGCAGACCCAGTACTTC. Translated: CASSLGAGGPQTQYF. This rearrangement joins TRBV7-9 to TRBJ2-5, with 9 bases matching TRBD2. CDR3 length equals 15 residues. The V gene's germline CDR1 is SEHNR and CDR2 FQNEAQ (reference sequence). Germline trimming cut 5 bases from V and 6 bases from J; bases unmatched to any gene: 10.

This clonotype showed up just once. This sequence joins TRBV9 and TRBJ1-4; possible D gene TRBD1, 5 bases. Germline CDR1 is SGDLS and CDR2 is YYNGEE. The germline V and J ends were trimmed by 4 bases and 6 bases, with 13 bases remaining between them. This CDR3 is 14 amino acids long. DNA of the CDR3: TGTGCCAGCAGCTTGGCAGGAGGGGATGAAAAACTGTTTTTT. Its translation: CASSLAGGDEKLFF.

This clonotype was picked up a small number of times. The chain uses TRBV27 and TRBJ1-1; D not resolved. V shed 2 bases and J shed 1 base, with 8 bases lying between them. From germline, CDR1 is MNHEY and CDR2 SMNVEV (reference sequence). CDR3 length equals 14 residues. The chain's CDR3 is CASSLRHTNTEAFF. The CDR3 nucleotides are TGTGCCAGCAGTTTACGACACACGAACACTGAAGCTTTCTTT.

The sample holds one count of this clonotype. The chain links TRBV7-7 to TRBJ2-7; D remains unclear. The CDR3 runs to 13 residues. V dropped 1 base and J dropped 6 bases, with 10 bases sitting between them. Germline V gene data show CDR1 as SSHAT and CDR2 as FNYEAQ (reference sequence). CDR3 sequence: CASSLDTTSEQYF. CDR3 DNA: TGTGCCAGCAGCTTAGACACCACCAGCGAGCAGTACTTC.

The rearrangement joins TRBV24-1 to TRBJ2-6; 8 bases align to TRBD1. Germline V gene data show CDR1 as KGHDR and CDR2 as SFDVKD. Trimming removed 3 bases from V and 2 bases from J; junction bases left unmatched: 2. The CDR3 is made up of 16 amino acids. The CDR3 reads CATSDGQGAGANVLTF. CDR3 sequence (DNA): TGTGCCACCAGTGATGGACAGGGTGCTGGGGCCAACGTCCTGACTTTC.

At least ten counts were recorded for this clonotype. The chain is built from TRBV7-9 and TRBJ2-7; D call uncertain. From germline, CDR1 is SEHNR and CDR2 FQNEAQ (reference sequence). Trimming took 1 base from V and 1 from J, leaving 8 bases between them. The CDR3 runs 14 residues. The CDR3, as DNA: TGTGCCAGCAGCTTAGACAGCCAATCCTACGAGCAGTACTTC. Its protein is CASSLDSQSYEQYF.

This clonotype was seen at least ten times. The chain is built from TRBV25-1 and TRBJ2-5; the D gene is possibly TRBD1 (6 bases). The CDR3 totals 14 residues. V lost 5 bases, J lost 2 bases, and 12 bases lay in between. CDR1 is MGHDK and CDR2 is SYGVNS in the germline V gene. This CDR3 reads CASSPGTPQETQYF. For the CDR3, the DNA is TGTGCCAGCAGTCCCGGGACACCACAAGAGACCCAGTACTTC. The whole variable domain, filled in from reference TRBV25-1 and TRBJ2-5, reads EADIYQTPRYLVIGTGKKITLECSQTMGHDKMYWYQQDPGMELHLIHYSYGVNSTEKGDLSSESTVSRIRTEHFPLTLESARPSHTSQYLCASSPGTPQETQYFGPGTRLLVL.

This clonotype was observed a single time. The CDR3 nucleotides are TGTGCCATCACCAGTAGCAGGGGATGGAGCAATCAGCCCCAGCATTTT. Translated: CAITSSRGWSNQPQHF. The chain recombines TRBV10-3 with TRBJ1-5; D possibly corresponds to TRBD1 (6 bases). Germline-derived CDR1 and CDR2 are ENHRY and SYGVKD. The CDR3 has 16 residues. Trimming shortened V by 7 bases and J by 1 base, and 17 bases separated the two germline ends.

Concerning this clonotype: This could be a read error, since a much larger clone is one nucleotide away. The chain carries TRBV9 and TRBJ1-2; TRBD1 might be the D (5 bases). Germline assignment: CDR1 SGDLS and CDR2 YYNGEE. V lost 4 bases and J lost 8, with 18 bases in between. The CDR3 consists of 14 residues. The chain's CDR3 is CASSQDPTGGGYTF. The CDR3 DNA sequence: TGTGCCAGCAGCCAAGACCCTACAGGAGGGGGCTACACCTTC.

Turning to this clonotype: The CDR3 ends on some other residue instead of the conserved phenylalanine or tryptophan, so this is likely a read error. The chain couples TRBV3-1 to TRBJ2-1; 8 bases match TRBD1. The CDR3 has 15 amino acids. After removal of 5 bases from V and 6 bases from J, the junction contained 9 bases not matched to a gene. CDR1 LGHDT and CDR2 YNNKEL come from the germline V gene (reference sequence). The CDR3 DNA reads as TGTGCCAGCAGCACCCTAGGACAGGGTATCAATGAGCAGTTCCTC. This codes for CASSTLGQGINEQFL.

Many counts were recorded for this clonotype. The chain carries TRBV10-3 and TRBJ2-2; D might be TRBD1 (6 bases). Per germline, CDR1 ENHRY and CDR2 SYGVKD. Deletions cut 7 bases from V and 4 bases from J, with 10 bases between. There are 13 residues in the CDR3. CDR3 residues: CAIKGVTTGELFF. In DNA form, the CDR3 reads TGTGCCATCAAGGGGGTAACCACCGGGGAGCTGTTTTTT.

This clonotype was detected ten times or more. The chain combines TRBV5-1 with TRBJ2-3; 10 nucleotides line up with TRBD2. V lost 0 bases and J lost 4; bases outside the gene matches: 8. Germline V gene sequence: CDR1 SGHRS, CDR2 YFSETQ. The CDR3 spans 17 residues. The CDR3: CASSLAEGLAAADTQYF. The CDR3 DNA follows: TGCGCCAGCAGCTTGGCCGAAGGACTAGCGGCCGCAGATACGCAGTATTTT.

V and J are TRBV7-3 and TRBJ2-1; D possibly corresponds to TRBD2 (5 bases). There are 16 residues in the CDR3. Germline loops: CDR1 SGHTA, CDR2 FQGTGA. V lost 0 bases and J lost 0, with 9 bases in between. The CDR3 coding sequence is TGTGCCAGCAGCTTAACAGCGGTGAGCTCCTACAATGAGCAGTTCTTC. It specifies CASSLTAVSSYNEQFF.

On this clonotype: The CDR3 does not end in the conserved phenylalanine or tryptophan, so this is likely a read error. V is TRBV24-1 and J is TRBJ2-7, with D possibly being TRBD2 (6 bases). V was shortened by 10 bases and J by 1 base, with 16 bases between the two germline ends. CDR1 is KGHDR and CDR2 is SFDVKD in the germline V gene. The CDR3 extends over 14 amino acids. The CDR3 nucleotides are TGTGCCACTCAAATGGGGCGGGAATCCTACGAGCAGTACCTC. Protein product: CATQMGRESYEQYL.

This rearrangement joins TRBV19 to TRBJ2-7, with TRBD1 matching over 7 bases. Per the germline V gene, CDR1 is LNHDA and CDR2 is SQIVND (reference sequence). V was pared by 9 bases and J by 6 bases, with 14 bases of the junction left unmatched. This CDR3 spans 14 amino acids. CDR3 sequence (DNA): TGTGCCAGCAGAGTCAGGAGACAGGGTGGCGAGCAGTACTTC. Translated: CASRVRRQGGEQYF.

The chain employs TRBV18 and TRBJ2-1; D is undetermined. CDR1 is KGHSH and CDR2 is LQKENI in the germline V gene. V was pared by 3 bases and J by 6 bases, with 9 bases between. The CDR3 totals 13 residues. The CDR3 nucleotides read TGTGCCAGCTCACCTCCGCCCGGCAATGAGCAGTTCTTC. Translation: CASSPPPGNEQFF.

This clonotype was observed many times. The chain joins TRBV7-2 to TRBJ2-2; D is perhaps TRBD1 (6 bases). CDR3 size: 15 residues. Germline V lookup: CDR1 SGHTA, CDR2 FQGNSA. V was cut by 8 bases and J by 3 bases, with 16 bases left in between. This CDR3 reads CASQAGTTDTGELFF. CDR3 sequence (DNA): TGTGCCAGCCAGGCCGGGACAACTGACACCGGGGAGCTGTTTTTT.

V gene TRBV9 combines with J gene TRBJ2-7; no firm D call. Trimming shortened V by 3 bases and J by 8 bases, and 12 bases separated the two germline ends. This CDR3 has 12 residues. In germline, CDR1 is SGDLS, CDR2 YYNGEE. In nucleotides, the CDR3 is TGTGCCAGCAGCGGGGCGAATAGCCAGCAGTACTTC. Translation: CASSGANSQQYF. Together with reference TRBV9 and TRBJ2-7, the CDR3 gives the full variable domain: DSGVTQTPKHLITATGQRVTLRCSPRSGDLSVYWYQQSLDQGLQFLIQYYNGEERAKGNILERFSAQQFPDLHSELNLSSLELGDSALYFCASSGANSQQYFGPGTRLTVT.

The genes are TRBV9 and TRBJ1-6; D possibly corresponds to TRBD1 (5 bases). The CDR3 has 12 amino acids. The V end was cut by 6 bases, the J end by 16 bases, with 17 bases between. Looked up from germline, CDR1 is SGDLS and CDR2 is YYNGEE. The CDR3 nucleotides read TGTGCCAGCACCTCCCCGGGGGACCGTCTCCACTTT. It codes for CASTSPGDRLHF.

The chain uses TRBV28 and TRBJ2-1, with D unresolved. From germline, CDR1 is MDHEN and CDR2 SYDVKM. The V gene lost 6 bases and the J gene lost 9 bases, with 18 bases spanning the gap. The CDR3 extends over 14 amino acids. CDR3 amino acids: CASRAPASVGEQFF. CDR3 sequence (DNA): TGTGCCAGCAGGGCCCCGGCTAGTGTCGGTGAGCAGTTCTTC.

This clonotype was counted ten times or more. V gene TRBV6-2 or TRBV6-3 combines with J gene TRBJ2-3, with unresolved D. The germline gives CDR1 MNHEY, CDR2 SVGEGT. V lost 8 bases, J lost 0 bases, and 3 bases lay in between. The CDR3 has 11 residues. This chain's CDR3 is CASASTDTQYF. The DNA of the CDR3 is TGTGCCAGCGCTAGCACAGATACGCAGTATTTT.

There are a few counts of this clonotype. This chain connects TRBV24-1 to TRBJ2-7; 7 nucleotides agree with TRBD1. V shed 5 bases and J 5 bases; nucleotides not matched to a gene: 5. This CDR3 comprises 13 residues. Germline lookup yields CDR1 KGHDR and CDR2 SFDVKD. Here the CDR3 DNA reads TGTGCCACCAGTGCCCTAGGACAGGACGAGCAGTACTTC. Protein sequence: CATSALGQDEQYF.

This clonotype was observed at least ten times. The CDR3: CASSPQGQGHYEQYF. For the CDR3, the DNA is TGTGCCAGCAGTCCGCAGGGACAGGGACATTACGAGCAGTACTTC. The chain is built from TRBV7-9 and TRBJ2-7; TRBD1 matches at 9 bases. The CDR3 has 15 amino acids. Germline CDR1 reads SEHNR; CDR2 reads FQNEAQ (reference sequence). Unmatched junction bases numbered 10, after V lost 6 bases and J lost 4 bases.

CDR3 DNA: TGCAGTGCTGACACAGGGGGGAATCAGCCCCAGCATTTT. This sequence encodes CSADTGGNQPQHF. The rearrangement uses TRBV20-1 and TRBJ1-5; 8 bases agree with TRBD1. V lost 5 bases to trimming and J lost 4 bases; unmatched junction nucleotides: 4. Germline CDR1 reads DFQATT; CDR2 reads SNEGSKA (reference sequence). This CDR3 is 13 amino acids long.

The genes are TRBV2 and TRBJ1-1; no firm D call. Trimming removed 6 bases from V and 10 bases from J, with 12 bases in between. This CDR3 has 11 residues. Germline V gene sequence: CDR1 SNHLY, CDR2 FYNNEI. Written as DNA, the CDR3 is TGTGCCAGCAGGCCGGAACGGGGAGCTTTCTTT. This codes for CASRPERGAFF.

In the case of this clonotype: A much larger clone lies one base from this, so it may be a read error. The chain carries TRBV6-1 and TRBJ1-2; unclear D gene. With 5 bases removed from V and 6 bases from J, the gap between germline ends came to 22 bases. The germline V gene encodes CDR1 MNHNS and CDR2 SASEGT. The CDR3 length is 16 residues. The DNA for the CDR3 is TGTGCCAGCAGTAATATTAGGACCGCCGGTGGGCATGGCTACACCTTC. Its protein is CASSNIRTAGGHGYTF.

This clonotype was detected only a few times. This sequence joins TRBV30 and TRBJ2-7; D remains ambiguous. The CDR3 loop spans 15 amino acids. CDR1 is GTSNPN and CDR2 is SVGIG in the germline V gene (reference sequence). Trimming removed 2 bases from V and 3 bases from J, with 17 bases in between. The CDR3 DNA sequence: TGTGCCTGGAGTTTATCGGGCAGGCCCCTCTACGAGCAGTACTTC. Translating it yields CAWSLSGRPLYEQYF.

The rearrangement joins TRBV18 to TRBJ2-2; 9 bases map to TRBD2. The germline CDR1 and CDR2 sequences are KGHSH and LQKENI. The V gene end was trimmed by 4 bases and the J gene end by 3 bases; junction bases not matched to a gene: 3. This CDR3 comprises 15 residues. DNA of the CDR3: TGTGCCAGCTCACTAGCGGGGGCGCACACCGGGGAGCTGTTTTTT. Translated: CASSLAGAHTGELFF. Full variable domain (rest looked up from reference TRBV18 and TRBJ2-2): NAGVMQNPRHLVRRRGQEARLRCSPMKGHSHVYWYRQLPEEGLKFMVYLQKENIIDESGMPKERFSAEFPKEGPSILRIQQVVRGDSAAYFCASSLAGAHTGELFFGEGSRLTVL.

The rearrangement uses TRBV9 and TRBJ2-7; no reliable D call. CDR1 is SGDLS and CDR2 is YYNGEE in the germline V gene. The CDR3 consists of 13 residues. The V gene lost 0 bases and the J gene lost 3 bases, with 7 bases spanning the gap. As DNA, the CDR3 is TGTGCCAGCAGCGTAGTTTCAGGCTACGAGCAGTACTTC. Its protein is CASSVVSGYEQYF.

The chain has TRBV20-1 and TRBJ1-6, with D maybe TRBD1 (6 bases). Trimming pared 7 bases from V and 7 bases from J, leaving 23 bases between. The CDR3 totals 16 residues. The germline gives CDR1 DFQATT, CDR2 SNEGSKA (reference sequence). CDR3 residues: CSVLTTGRVRNSPLHF. The CDR3 DNA is TGCAGTGTCCTAACCACAGGGCGAGTGCGGAATTCACCCCTCCACTTT.

This clonotype showed up many times. The chain joins TRBV10-3 to TRBJ2-1; 10 bases align to TRBD2. J was trimmed by 2 bases and V by 4 bases; bases with no gene match: 5. Germline lookup yields CDR1 ENHRY and CDR2 SYGVKD. CDR3 length: 16 amino acids. The CDR3: CAISGTSGKTYNEQFF. Written as DNA, the CDR3 is TGTGCCATCAGTGGGACTAGCGGAAAAACCTACAATGAGCAGTTCTTC.

There are a few counts of this clonotype. The chain employs TRBV29-1 and TRBJ2-2; D not resolved. The CDR3 runs to 12 residues. Trimming took off 1 base at V and 6 bases at J, with 6 bases between the two ends. Germline V gives CDR1 SQVTM, CDR2 ANQGSEA. CDR3 residues: CSVEARAGELFF. The CDR3 coding sequence is TGCAGCGTTGAAGCTAGGGCCGGGGAGCTGTTTTTT.